This T cell receptor (beta chain) was found in a study of shared T cell receptors in the human thymus. The method was immunoSEQ multiplex PCR; TCRdb's version includes in-frame clones alone and lacks a portion of them. The sample lists approximately 400,000 clones; around 95% were seen once. The CDR3 has 15 amino acids. Per the germline V gene, CDR1 is MNHNS and CDR2 is SASEGT. With 4 bases removed from V and 2 bases from J, the gap between germline ends came to 11 bases. This sequence originates from a human donor. The rearrangement links TRBV6-1 to TRBJ2-2; unclear D gene. The sample comprised thymocytes. CDR3 DNA sequence: TGTGCCAGCAGTGGGGCTAGTTATAACACCGGGGAGCTGTTTTTT. Its translation is CASSGASYNTGELFF.